These 29 T cell receptor beta chains were all obtained from the same sample, sequenced in a study of cytomegalovirus exposure and HLA in healthy donors. The PCR made use of 60 Vbeta and 13 Jbeta primers. Clones were sequenced by immunoSEQ multiplex PCR, and TCRdb holds only the in-frame ones, with some missing. The sample contains fewer than 250,000 clones, 70% to 80% of which appear only once. Sequenced input: PBMCs. These TCRs come from a male donor in good health and CMV-seronegative.

The J gene is TRBJ2-7, the V gene TRBV7-3, with D tentatively TRBD1 (5 bases). V lost 6 bases and J lost 0, with 15 bases in between. Germline lookup yields CDR1 SGHTA and CDR2 FQGTGA. The CDR3 covers 15 residues. CDR3 sequence reads: CASSLQGRSSYEQYF. The CDR3 DNA follows: TGTGCCAGCAGTCTTCAGGGCAGAAGCTCCTACGAGCAGTACTTC.

V is TRBV19 and J is TRBJ2-2; no clear D gene. Germline values: CDR1 LNHDA, CDR2 SQIVND (reference sequence). Trimming left V 6 bases short and J 7 bases short, with 9 bases between. This CDR3 contains 12 residues. The CDR3 here is CASRPFGGELFF. CDR3 coding DNA: TGTGCCAGTAGGCCTTTCGGCGGGGAGCTGTTTTTT.

The V and J genes are TRBV6-7 and TRBJ2-1; 14 bases fit TRBD2. TRBV6-7 is an ORF for which the function is uncertain. V dropped 6 bases and J dropped 7; count of bases not matched to a gene: 8. The CDR3 totals 16 residues. The CDR3, as DNA: TGTGCCAGCAGCGTCAGACTAGCGGGAGGGCGGAATGAGCAGTTCTTC. Its translation is CASSVRLAGGRNEQFF.

The J gene is TRBJ2-7, the V gene TRBV4-2, with 10 bases identical to TRBD2. V was pared by 4 bases and J by 6 bases, with 9 bases of the junction left unmatched. There are 15 residues in the CDR3. Looked up from germline, CDR1 is LGHNA and CDR2 is YNFKEQ. CDR3 protein: CASSRTAGGEGEQYF. For the CDR3, the DNA is TGTGCCAGCAGCCGAACAGCGGGAGGGGAAGGCGAGCAGTACTTC.

V gene TRBV9 combines with J gene TRBJ1-3, with a weak D call TRBD1 (5 bases). The germline V gene encodes CDR1 SGDLS and CDR2 YYNGEE. Trimming cost V 0 bases and J 2 bases, with 12 bases left between them. The CDR3 runs to 16 residues. CDR3 nucleotides: TGTGCCAGCAGCGTAGATTCAGGGTACGCTGGAAACACCATATATTTT. Encoded protein: CASSVDSGYAGNTIYF.

V and J are TRBV28 and TRBJ1-1; no clear D. This CDR3 is built from 11 residues. Trimming took 8 bases from V and 3 from J, leaving 7 bases between them. Germline CDR1 is MDHEN and CDR2 is SYDVKM. The CDR3 DNA reads TGTGCCAGCGGGAGCTACACTGAAGCTTTCTTT. Residues: CASGSYTEAFF.

The chain carries TRBV9 and TRBJ1-6, with 7 nucleotides matching TRBD1. The CDR3 has 16 residues. With V trimmed by 2 bases and J by 10 bases, 12 bases remained unmatched. Germline values: CDR1 SGDLS, CDR2 YYNGEE. CDR3 nucleotides: TGTGCCAGCAGCGTGGATGACAGGGTTTTTGACTCACCCCTCCACTTT. Its protein is CASSVDDRVFDSPLHF.

This chain uses TRBV28 with TRBJ2-6; D is unresolved. V was shortened by 5 bases and J by 0 bases, with 8 bases between the two germline ends. Germline-derived CDR1 and CDR2 are MDHEN and SYDVKM. The CDR3 covers 15 residues. The CDR3 protein is CASSIRSSGANVLTF. The DNA of the CDR3 is TGTGCCAGCAGTATTAGAAGCTCTGGGGCCAACGTCCTGACTTTC.

This clone was counted only a few times. The chain employs TRBV2 and TRBJ2-2; weak D call: TRBD2 (5 bases). This CDR3 spans 12 amino acids. Trimming left V 5 bases short and J 9 bases short, with 10 bases between. Germline V gene data show CDR1 as SNHLY and CDR2 as FYNNEI. CDR3 coding DNA: TGTGCCAGCAGTCGGACTGCGAGGGAGCTGTTTTTT. It codes for CASSRTARELFF. Full variable domain (outside the CDR3, taken from reference TRBV2 and TRBJ2-2): EPEVTQTPSHQVTQMGQEVILRCVPISNHLYFYWYRQILGQKVEFLVSFYNNEISEKSEIFDDQFSVERPDGSNFTLKIRSTKLEDSAMYFCASSRTARELFFGEGSRLTVL.

This rearrangement joins TRBV5-6 to TRBJ2-3; TRBD1 agrees at 7 bases. The CDR3 length is 15 residues. Germline CDR1 is SGHDT and CDR2 is YYEEEE. The V and J ends lost 5 bases and 1 base, in that order; junction bases with no gene match: 7. CDR3 region: CASSRDRDRTDTQYF. CDR3 DNA: TGTGCCAGCAGTCGGGACAGAGACCGCACAGATACGCAGTATTTT.

The chain uses TRBV9 and TRBJ1-4; D ambiguous. Per the germline V gene, CDR1 is SGDLS and CDR2 is YYNGEE. The CDR3 consists of 15 residues. The V end lost 4 bases, the J end lost 8 bases, and 18 bases lay between the germline ends. The CDR3 loop reads CASSFFPANTEKLFF. CDR3 in DNA: TGTGCCAGCAGCTTTTTCCCCGCCAACACAGAAAAACTGTTTTTT.

The chain recombines TRBV10-3 with TRBJ2-1; TRBD1 might be the D (5 bases). Germline V gene data show CDR1 as ENHRY and CDR2 as SYGVKD. Trimming stripped 3 bases from V and 9 bases from J, with 9 bases between. CDR3 length equals 12 residues. CDR3 nucleotide sequence: TGTGCCATCAGTGATATGGGGCCTGAGCAGTTCTTC. This codes for CAISDMGPEQFF.

This clone occurred once. The V call is TRBV28, the J call TRBJ1-2, with TRBD1 identical over 7 bases. The J segment lost 3 bases and the V segment lost 5 bases, leaving 3 bases of the junction unmatched. This CDR3 is built from 13 residues. The germline V gene has CDR1 MDHEN and CDR2 SYDVKM. The CDR3: CASSPDRDYGYTF. The CDR3 nucleotides read TGTGCCAGCAGTCCCGACAGGGACTATGGCTACACCTTC.

In this sample, this clone turned up once. This sequence joins TRBV27 and TRBJ2-7; 8 positions match TRBD2. The CDR3 runs 14 residues. Trimming removed 5 bases from V and 2 bases from J; junction bases left unmatched: 5. Looked up from germline, CDR1 is MNHEY and CDR2 is SMNVEV (reference sequence). Here the CDR3 DNA reads TGTGCCAGCAGTGGCAGCGGGAGAGCCTACGAGCAGTACTTC. It specifies CASSGSGRAYEQYF.

The chain links TRBV7-2 to TRBJ2-3; 9 bases fit TRBD2. This CDR3 has 16 amino acids. V shed 2 bases and J 5 bases; nucleotides not matched to a gene: 8. Germline CDR1 and CDR2: SGHTA and FQGNSA. The CDR3 nucleotides read TGTGCCAGCAGCTTAACATTAGCGGGAGTCGGAGATACGCAGTATTTT. Its translation: CASSLTLAGVGDTQYF.

This chain links TRBV7-3 with TRBJ2-1; the match to TRBD1 covers 9 bases. Germline values: CDR1 SGHTA, CDR2 FQGTGA. V lost 4 bases to trimming and J lost 3 bases; unmatched junction nucleotides: 4. This CDR3 spans 15 amino acids. This chain's CDR3 is CASSSGQGIYNEQFF. The CDR3 DNA reads TGTGCCAGCAGCTCCGGACAGGGGATCTACAATGAGCAGTTCTTC.

This chain uses TRBV6-5 with TRBJ2-7, with 9 positions matching TRBD1. V trimming: 5 bases; J trimming: 4 bases; junction bases outside the gene matches: 6. CDR1 is MNHEY and CDR2 is SVGAGI in the germline V gene. The CDR3 is 14 amino acids. The CDR3 spells CASSPTGGGYEQYF. The CDR3 DNA follows: TGTGCCAGCAGTCCGACAGGGGGAGGGTACGAGCAGTACTTC.

The genes are TRBV30 and TRBJ1-5; no firm D call. V lost 0 bases to trimming and J lost 1 base, with 10 bases between them. This CDR3 contains 15 residues. Germline V CDR1 and CDR2: GTSNPN, SVGIG (reference sequence). CDR3: CAWSVDLGSNQPQHF. CDR3 DNA: TGTGCCTGGAGTGTAGACCTCGGGAGCAATCAGCCCCAGCATTTT. The full variable domain, in which reference TRBV30 and TRBJ1-5 provide the parts outside the CDR3, is SQTIHQWPATLVQPVGSPLSLECTVEGTSNPNLYWYRQAAGRGLQLLFYSVGIGQISSEVPQNLSASRPQDRQFILSSKKLLLSDSGFYLCAWSVDLGSNQPQHFGDGTRLSIL.

This chain links TRBV27 with TRBJ1-5, with TRBD1 identical over 8 bases. The CDR3 is 14 amino acids. Looked up from germline, CDR1 is MNHEY and CDR2 is SMNVEV (reference sequence). V was pared by 4 bases and J by 5 bases, with 4 bases of the junction left unmatched. CDR3 DNA: TGTGCCAGCAGTTCGGACAGGGCTTATCAGCCCCAGCATTTT. Protein: CASSSDRAYQPQHF.

This chain uses TRBV7-3 with TRBJ2-3, with 9 positions matching TRBD2. CDR3 length: 16 amino acids. Germline CDR1 reads SGHTA; CDR2 reads FQGTGA. Germline trimming cut 1 base from V and 4 bases from J; bases unmatched to any gene: 6. The CDR3 DNA follows: TGTGCCAGCAGCTTAATCGCTTTAGCGGGAGCAGATACGCAGTATTTT. Amino acids: CASSLIALAGADTQYF.

J is TRBJ2-1 and V is TRBV9, with 8 bases that match TRBD2. The CDR3 has 18 residues. Germline-derived CDR1 and CDR2 are SGDLS and YYNGEE. V trimming: 1 base; J trimming: 2 bases; junction bases outside the gene matches: 11. The chain's CDR3 is CASSVNREGSGTYNEQFF. The CDR3 DNA reads as TGTGCCAGCAGCGTAAACAGGGAAGGTAGCGGGACCTACAATGAGCAGTTCTTC.

This clone was observed a handful of times. The germline gene is not matched at one end of the junction; a read error may be the cause. This chain uses TRBV27 with TRBJ1-5; D is ambiguous. The CDR3 runs 13 residues. Germline V lookup: CDR1 MNHEY, CDR2 SMNVEV (reference sequence). The CDR3 DNA is TGTGCCAGCAGATTATATCTCGGGCAGCCCCAGCATTTT. This sequence encodes CASRLYLGQPQHF.

This chain connects TRBV19 to TRBJ2-7; TRBD1 matches at 10 bases. Trimming removed 2 bases from V and 4 bases from J; junction bases left unmatched: 8. Germline V lookup: CDR1 LNHDA, CDR2 SQIVND (reference sequence). CDR3 length: 16 residues. Here the CDR3 reads CASSITGTGVVYEQYF. Here the CDR3 DNA reads TGTGCCAGTAGTATAACGGGGACAGGGGTGGTGTACGAGCAGTACTTC.

J is TRBJ2-3 and V is TRBV11-3; 14 nucleotides agree with TRBD2. Unmatched junction bases numbered 12, after V lost 1 base and J lost 3 bases. The CDR3 has 20 amino acids. Germline loops: CDR1 SGHNT, CDR2 YENEEA. CDR3 nucleotide sequence: TGTGCCAGCAGCTTAGGCCCAGGACTAGCGGGAGGTGAAGGAACAGATACGCAGTATTTT. Translating gives CASSLGPGLAGGEGTDTQYF.

The chain is built from TRBV25-1 and TRBJ2-1, with 10 bases aligning to TRBD2. Germline V CDR1 and CDR2: MGHDK, SYGVNS. The CDR3 is 16 residues long. J gave up 7 bases and V 1 base, and 7 bases lay outside the gene matches. The CDR3 nucleotides are TGTGCCAGCAGTGAATCCCCGAAGACTAGCGGGAATGAGCAGTTCTTC. It is translated as CASSESPKTSGNEQFF.

This clone occurred once. The chain couples TRBV10-2 to TRBJ2-2, with unresolved D. Germline V gene sequence: CDR1 WSHSY, CDR2 SAAADI. V was pared by 6 bases and J by 5 bases, with 7 bases between. CDR3 length: 12 residues. The CDR3 DNA is TGCGCCAGCAGCCTAGGTACCGGGGAGCTGTTTTTT. This translates into CASSLGTGELFF.

This chain uses TRBV6-5 with TRBJ2-3; 12 positions match TRBD2. Germline V CDR1 and CDR2: MNHEY, SVGAGI. Losses at the gene ends were 6 bases for V and 9 bases for J; bases not matched to a gene: 10. The CDR3 extends over 15 amino acids. DNA for the CDR3: TGTGCCAGCAGCTACACTAGCGGGAGGACACAAACGCAGTATTTT. Amino acid sequence: CASSYTSGRTQTQYF.

V gene TRBV7-9 combines with J gene TRBJ2-1, with TRBD1 matching over 8 bases. Germline CDR1 SEHNR, CDR2 FQNEAQ (reference sequence). Trimming at V came to 3 bases and at J to 12 bases, leaving 19 bases not matched to a gene. CDR3 length: 17 amino acids. CDR3 in amino acids: CASSLETGTGFLRGQFF. The CDR3 DNA is TGTGCCAGCAGCTTGGAGACCGGGACAGGCTTTTTACGGGGGCAGTTCTTC.

The chain couples TRBV28 to TRBJ2-3; 14 bases are shared with TRBD2. V was clipped by 10 bases and J by 3 bases; unmatched bases: 12. Germline CDR1 MDHEN, CDR2 SYDVKM. CDR3 length equals 17 residues. The CDR3 protein is CATQYRGLAGETDTQYF. DNA of the CDR3: TGTGCCACCCAATACCGGGGACTAGCGGGAGAGACAGATACGCAGTATTTT.